Reported below is one TCR beta chain. This entry belongs to a study of shared clonotypes between healthy human individuals. The protocol was immunoSEQ multiplex PCR, while the TCRdb copy is restricted to in-frame clones and leaves out a portion. The table shows about 1 million clones, with approximately 70% occurring only once. The CDR3 spans 16 residues. Germline CDR1 reads SGHKS; CDR2 reads YYEKEE (reference sequence). V lost 4 bases to trimming and J lost 0 bases, with 11 bases between them. This chain links TRBV5-5 with TRBJ1-6; the D is unclear. This receptor was identified in a young man in good health. The sample comprised memory CD4+ T cells sorted from blood. Subset specified: CD45RA-negative fraction. CDR3: CASSGIGSSYNSPLHF. CDR3 bases: TGTGCCAGCAGCGGGATAGGTAGCTCCTATAATTCACCCCTCCACTTT.